Following are 28 T cell receptor beta chains from one sample sequenced in a study of OX40 agonist ivuxolimab in advanced cancers. Sequencing was performed with immunoSEQ multiplex PCR; in TCRdb, only in-frame clones are kept and a portion is missing. Here the sample spans under 150,000 clones, roughly nine tenths being singletons. The source material was CD4+ or CD8+ T cells sorted from blood, sampled in a trial of the OX40 agonist ivuxolimab. These receptors all stem from an adult with an advanced solid tumor such as melanoma, head and neck, liver or kidney cancer.

The chain combines TRBV4-1 with TRBJ2-5; TRBD2 is a possible D gene (5 bases). V lost 0 bases to trimming and J lost 6 bases, with 14 bases between them. Germline-derived CDR1 and CDR2 are MGHRA and YSYEKL. This CDR3 spans 15 amino acids. The DNA for the CDR3 is TGCGCCAGCAGCCAAGATTGGGGAGCCAGAAAGACCCAGTACTTC. This encodes CASSQDWGARKTQYF.

V is TRBV30 and J is TRBJ2-7, with TRBD1 identical over 12 bases. CDR1 and CDR2 from the germline V gene are GTSNPN and SVGIG (reference sequence). Trimming removed 2 bases from V and 12 bases from J; junction bases left unmatched: 11. This CDR3 comprises 14 residues. CDR3 sequence: CAWSKGDRGHYPYF. CDR3 sequence (DNA): TGTGCCTGGAGTAAGGGGGACAGGGGGCATTACCCGTACTTC.

V gene TRBV10-3 combines with J gene TRBJ2-5; no reliable D call. V shed 8 bases and J shed 5 bases, with 15 bases lying between them. CDR1 and CDR2 (germline): ENHRY, SYGVKD. The CDR3 has 13 amino acids. The DNA of the CDR3 is TGTGCCATCGGTTCTCCGGGCATCGAGACCCAGTACTTC. It is translated as CAIGSPGIETQYF.

V usage is TRBV12-5 and J usage is TRBJ2-1; D perhaps matches TRBD1 (5 bases). The V gene's germline CDR1 is LGHNT and CDR2 FRNRAP. There are 13 residues in the CDR3. Trimming took off 3 bases at V and 3 bases at J, with 6 bases between the two ends. CDR3 in amino acids: CASGFDSYNEQFF. The CDR3 coding sequence is TGTGCTAGTGGTTTTGACAGCTACAATGAGCAGTTCTTC.

The chain joins TRBV6-5 to TRBJ2-7; 9 bases line up with TRBD2. CDR3 size: 14 residues. Germline CDR1 reads MNHEY; CDR2 reads SVGAGI. J was trimmed by 2 bases and V by 4 bases; bases with no gene match: 3. The CDR3 DNA reads as TGTGCCAGCAGTTCGCCTAGCGGGACCTACGAGCAGTACTTC. Protein product: CASSSPSGTYEQYF.

V and J are TRBV11-3 and TRBJ1-1; TRBD1 agrees at 8 bases. The CDR3 totals 14 residues. From germline, CDR1 is SGHNT and CDR2 YENEEA. V lost 5 bases and J lost 5; bases outside the gene matches: 7. The CDR3 is CASSAQGGGTEAFF. The CDR3 region has the DNA TGTGCCAGCAGCGCACAGGGGGGAGGGACTGAAGCTTTCTTT. Filled out from reference TRBV11-3 and TRBJ1-1, the complete variable domain reads EAGVVQSPRYKIIEKKQPVAFWCNPISGHNTLYWYLQNLGQGPELLIRYENEEAVDDSQLPKDRFSAERLKGVDSTLKIQPAELGDSAVYLCASSAQGGGTEAFFGQGTRLTVV.

V is TRBV6-6 and J is TRBJ1-4; D is uncertain. CDR1 is MNHNY and CDR2 is SVGAGI in the germline V gene (reference sequence). This CDR3 comprises 14 residues. Trimming removed 7 bases from V and 0 bases from J, with 9 bases in between. The CDR3, as DNA: TGTGCCAGCACCTCGACGACAACTAATGAAAAACTGTTTTTT. As protein: CASTSTTTNEKLFF.

Only a few counts were recorded for this clone. The genes are TRBV7-2 and TRBJ1-2; D uncertain. Germline CDR1 reads SGHTA; CDR2 reads FQGNSA. V was pared by 5 bases and J by 7 bases, with 8 bases between. CDR3 length: 11 residues. This CDR3 reads CASSHGFGYTF. The CDR3 region has the DNA TGTGCCAGCAGCCATGGCTTTGGCTACACCTTC.

The chain recombines TRBV29-1 with TRBJ2-1; perhaps D is TRBD1 or TRBD2 (5 bases each). V lost 4 bases and J lost 8, with 12 bases in between. In germline, CDR1 is SQVTM, CDR2 ANQGSEA. The CDR3 has 12 residues. CDR3 amino acids: CSVVRTGHEQFF. DNA for the CDR3: TGCAGCGTTGTCAGGACGGGGCATGAGCAGTTCTTC.

This chain joins TRBV27 and TRBJ1-6; a possible D gene is TRBD1 (6 bases). V lost 6 bases and J 0 bases, leaving 12 bases between the germline ends. This CDR3 has 16 residues. Germline CDR1 and CDR2: MNHEY and SMNVEV (reference sequence). The CDR3 region has the DNA TGTGCCAGCAGCCGGGACACACGCTCCTATAATTCACCCCTCCACTTT. Translated, it gives CASSRDTRSYNSPLHF.

This clone turned up a few times. The rearrangement uses TRBV5-1 and TRBJ1-1, with D perhaps matching TRBD1 (5 bases). The CDR3 is made up of 14 amino acids. Trimming cost V 1 base and J 0 bases, with 7 bases left between them. Germline V gives CDR1 SGHRS, CDR2 YFSETQ. The CDR3 protein is CASSLPGLNTEAFF. Written as DNA, the CDR3 is TGCGCCAGCAGCTTGCCAGGGTTGAACACTGAAGCTTTCTTT.

The V and J genes are TRBV30 and TRBJ1-6; D gene ambiguous. V gave up 2 bases and J gave up 10 bases, with 9 bases separating them. Germline-derived CDR1 and CDR2 are GTSNPN and SVGIG (reference sequence). The CDR3 contains 12 residues. CDR3 region: CAWSPGSSPLHF. The DNA for the CDR3 is TGTGCCTGGAGTCCGGGGTCATCACCCCTCCACTTT.

The chain uses TRBV6-5 and TRBJ1-6; TRBD1 might be the D (5 bases). V shed 2 bases and J shed 5 bases, with 13 bases lying between them. The CDR3 sequence is 16 residues long. Germline V gene sequence: CDR1 MNHEY, CDR2 SVGAGI. The CDR3 sequence is CASSYGGVEHNSPLHF. As DNA, the CDR3 is TGTGCCAGCAGTTACGGAGGGGTCGAACATAATTCACCCCTCCACTTT.

The chain carries TRBV6-1 and TRBJ1-1, with TRBD1 matching over 9 bases. Trimming cost V 6 bases and J 10 bases; bases outside gene matches: 12. The CDR3 covers 14 residues. CDR1 and CDR2 (germline): MNHNS, SASEGT. The CDR3 bases are TGTGCCAGCAGCGACAACCAGCACAGGGGGCTAGCTTTCTTT. Translating gives CASSDNQHRGLAFF.

The sample holds a few counts of this clone. This chain links TRBV30 with TRBJ2-7; perhaps TRBD1 as D (6 bases). V dropped 3 bases and J dropped 5 bases, with 23 bases sitting between them. The germline gives CDR1 GTSNPN, CDR2 SVGIG (reference sequence). The CDR3 is 16 amino acids. CDR3 region: CAWRRARGRGLHEQYF. CDR3 DNA sequence: TGTGCCTGGAGGAGGGCGAGAGGCAGGGGTCTCCACGAGCAGTACTTC.

The V gene is TRBV19, the J gene TRBJ1-2; possibly TRBD1 for D (6 bases). The germline gives CDR1 LNHDA, CDR2 SQIVND (reference sequence). CDR3 length: 14 amino acids. The V end was cut by 6 bases, the J end by 2 bases, with 13 bases between. CDR3: CASRQGTENYGYTF. The CDR3, as DNA: TGTGCCAGTAGGCAGGGGACGGAGAACTATGGCTACACCTTC.

The chain carries TRBV6-6 and TRBJ1-1; D call uncertain. V was pared by 6 bases and J by 8 bases, with 16 bases between. CDR1 MNHNY and CDR2 SVGAGI come from the germline V gene (reference sequence). The CDR3 covers 13 residues. The CDR3 DNA is TGTGCCAGCAGCTCATTATTGCTCTCGGAAGCTTTCTTT. Amino acid sequence: CASSSLLLSEAFF.

The chain combines TRBV6-5 with TRBJ2-3, with D perhaps matching TRBD1 (6 bases). Deletions cut 4 bases from V and 1 base from J, with 9 bases between. The germline V gene has CDR1 MNHEY and CDR2 SVGAGI. The CDR3 runs 14 residues. For the CDR3, the DNA is TGTGCCAGCAGTTTTAACAGGGGCACAGATACGCAGTATTTT. This codes for CASSFNRGTDTQYF.

CDR3: CASSPRQGSTDTQYF. The CDR3, as DNA: TGTGCCAGCTCACCACGGCAGGGGAGCACAGATACGCAGTATTTT. V usage is TRBV18 and J usage is TRBJ2-3, with D possibly TRBD1 on 6 matching bases. V lost 1 base to trimming and J lost 0 bases, with 8 bases between them. The germline gives CDR1 KGHSH, CDR2 LQKENI. CDR3 length: 15 residues.

The CDR3 DNA reads as TGTGCCAGCAGTTTGGTGGTTGAAGCTTTCTTT. Its protein is CASSLVVEAFF. This rearrangement joins TRBV6-6 to TRBJ1-1; D remains unclear. Germline V gene lookup returns CDR1 MNHNY and CDR2 SVGAGI (reference sequence). Between the trimmed V and J ends, which lost 4 bases and 7 bases, there was a span of 7 bases. This CDR3 has 11 amino acids.

V is TRBV6-6 and J is TRBJ1-1, with D possibly TRBD1 on 6 matching bases. V dropped 6 bases and J dropped 1 base, with 15 bases sitting between them. Germline CDR1 MNHNY, CDR2 SVGAGI (reference sequence). The CDR3 length is 15 residues. CDR3 region: CASRKDLQGNTEAFF. DNA of the CDR3: TGTGCCAGCAGGAAGGACCTACAGGGGAACACTGAAGCTTTCTTT.

This chain joins TRBV5-5 and TRBJ1-5; possible D gene TRBD1, 6 bases. CDR1 SGHKS and CDR2 YYEKEE come from the germline V gene (reference sequence). V was clipped by 4 bases and J by 0 bases, with 11 bases between them. The CDR3 covers 15 residues. CDR3: CASSPKTGSNQPQHF. The DNA of the CDR3 is TGTGCCAGCAGCCCAAAGACAGGTAGCAATCAGCCCCAGCATTTT.

This chain links TRBV2 with TRBJ1-5; possible D gene TRBD1, 5 bases. This CDR3 comprises 15 residues. V was trimmed by 6 bases and J by 0 bases, leaving 12 bases between them. Germline loops: CDR1 SNHLY, CDR2 FYNNEI. CDR3 DNA: TGTGCCAGCAGCGCCAGGGAGAGTAGCAATCAGCCCCAGCATTTT. Translated: CASSARESSNQPQHF.

The rearrangement links TRBV6-5 to TRBJ2-3; D gene uncertain. CDR1 MNHEY and CDR2 SVGAGI come from the germline V gene. V was trimmed by 5 bases and J by 2 bases, leaving 8 bases between them. CDR3 size: 13 residues. The CDR3 reads CASSPQNTDTQYF. The CDR3 DNA follows: TGTGCCAGCAGTCCCCAGAACACAGATACGCAGTATTTT.

The V and J genes are TRBV11-2 and TRBJ2-7, with 7 bases identical to TRBD1. The CDR3 loop spans 17 amino acids. The trim removed 1 base at V and 2 bases at J, leaving 11 bases unmatched. In germline, CDR1 is SGHAT, CDR2 FQNNGV. Here the CDR3 DNA reads TGTGCCAGCAGCTTAGTACCCGGGGACAGCGTAACCTACGAGCAGTACTTC. Translation gives CASSLVPGDSVTYEQYF.

This rearrangement joins TRBV15 to TRBJ2-2; no clear D gene. The CDR3 is 15 amino acids. Germline V gives CDR1 LNHNV, CDR2 YYDKDF (reference sequence). V lost 0 bases and J 2 bases, leaving 7 bases between the germline ends. The CDR3 sequence: CATSRDRANTGELFF. DNA of the CDR3: TGTGCCACCAGCAGAGATCGAGCAAACACCGGGGAGCTGTTTTTT.

The chain has TRBV7-3 and TRBJ1-1, with D unclear. Germline V gene sequence: CDR1 SGHTA, CDR2 FQGTGA. This CDR3 contains 13 residues. The ends were cut back, 5 bases at V and 7 bases at J, with 14 bases in the middle. The CDR3 loop reads CASSPGPTGEAFF. The CDR3 DNA follows: TGTGCCAGCAGCCCCGGCCCCACGGGTGAAGCTTTCTTT.

The rearrangement uses TRBV7-9 and TRBJ2-7, with 8 bases lining up with TRBD1. Germline V gives CDR1 SEHNR, CDR2 FQNEAQ (reference sequence). Trimming took 5 bases from V and 6 from J; bases not matched to a gene: 9. The CDR3 covers 14 residues. CDR3 DNA: TGTGCCAGCAGCCGAGAAGGACAGGGCGGCGAGCAGTACTTC. Its protein is CASSREGQGGEQYF.